Sequencing of this T cell receptor beta chain was carried out in a study of response to subunit inactivated influenza vaccine listed by TCRdb under 2018. Looking at the study overall: The study used deep quantitative T cell receptor repertoire profiling to track responses to a trivalent subunit inactivated influenza vaccine.

What the work shows at the level of the full study, not this receptor alone: It was suggested by the authors that each seasonal influenza vaccination may recruit only a limited number of new T cells.

Preparation of the library involved RT-PCR. The run used an Illumina HiSeq 2500. The raw public data were reprocessed by TCRdb itself: fastp quality trimming at Q25, MiXCR clonotype calling, in-frame beta chains only. Each record represents a unique CDR3 protein, reported with the most common genes and DNA among its rows. This sample is represented by approximately 530,000 distinct CDR3 sequences; roughly 8.2% of them were singletons. The biggest ten clones account for approximately 13% of the sample. This clonotype was observed many times. Its antigen is unknown. Per-nucleotide qualities are absent, and no much larger clonotype sits a single base away. The CDR3 runs 13 amino acids, cysteine and phenylalanine included. The CDR3 DNA has 39 bases and is translated from base 1. CDR1 and CDR2, per the germline V gene, are SQVTM and ANQGSEA. The junction shows trimming of 6 bases on V and 5 bases on J, and the gene matches do not reach 9 bases of it.

The rearranged segments are TRBV29-1 and TRBJ2-7, with TRBD2 identical over 8 junction bases. The sequenced sample was PBMCs from blood, obtained roughly 24 months after vaccination. This sequence originates from a man between 50 and 70 years old who received an inactivated influenza vaccine. Donor details come from another sample of the same person, matched by shared clones. The CDR3 amino acid sequence is: CSVLGGAGDEQYF. The DNA is TGCAGCGTCTTAGGGGGAGCGGGAGACGAGCAGTACTTC.